This note documents a single TCR beta chain sequence. Some clones are missing from TCRdb's copy, which holds only in-frame ones; the method was immunoSEQ multiplex PCR. The data hold 55,000 to 65,000 clones, with approximately 86% observed a single time. This sample is part of a study of memory CD4+ T cells and cytomegalovirus serostatus. The length of the CDR3 is 16 residues. Trimming removed 4 bases at V and 2 bases at J, with 15 bases between. The V gene's germline CDR1 is MNHEY and CDR2 SVGAGI. The sort gate was single viable CD3+CD4+CD8-CD45RO+ cells for memory CD4+ T cells. This TCR came from an adult in good health and CMV-seronegative. Some clones in this sample may be carry-over from other donors' samples. This chain links TRBV6-5 with TRBJ1-5, with D hard to call. The sample comprised memory CD4+ T cells from blood. In DNA form, the CDR3 reads TGTGCCAGCAGTTTCTCCAGCGTAGGCGGCAATCAGCCCCAGCATTTT. Residues: CASSFSSVGGNQPQHF.